This TCR beta chain stems from a study of regulatory T cells in long-lasting Graves disease. The CDR3 runs 17 residues. V dropped 5 bases and J dropped 14; count of bases not matched to a gene: 14. From germline, CDR1 is PRHDT and CDR2 FYEKMQ (reference sequence). Libraries of TCR beta came from iRepertoire HTBI primers plus Arm-PCR of CDR3 regions. Each CDR3 protein gets one entry after TCRdb re-called the multiplex PCR reads with MiXCR. The table has approximately 540,000 distinct CDR3 sequences, 12% seen once. This sample's time point: newly diagnosed GD, antithyroid drugs for less than 3 months. Following extraction of RNA from PBMCs, that RNA was used to make the TCR library. This clonotype was observed a few times. These same records also appear under a second study, on T cells in Graves' hyperthyroidism and ophthalmopathy.

The chain employs TRBV13 and TRBJ2-2; TRBD2 aligns across 16 bases. This clonotype originated in a young woman with Graves disease. The sequences come from peripheral blood mononuclear cells (PBMCs), collected at new diagnosis, from a patient treated with antithyroid drugs. The CDR3 DNA sequence: TGTGCCAGCAGCCAAAGTCCCGGGACTAGCGGGAGGGCCCATCTGTTTTTT. Residues: CASSQSPGTSGRAHLFF.